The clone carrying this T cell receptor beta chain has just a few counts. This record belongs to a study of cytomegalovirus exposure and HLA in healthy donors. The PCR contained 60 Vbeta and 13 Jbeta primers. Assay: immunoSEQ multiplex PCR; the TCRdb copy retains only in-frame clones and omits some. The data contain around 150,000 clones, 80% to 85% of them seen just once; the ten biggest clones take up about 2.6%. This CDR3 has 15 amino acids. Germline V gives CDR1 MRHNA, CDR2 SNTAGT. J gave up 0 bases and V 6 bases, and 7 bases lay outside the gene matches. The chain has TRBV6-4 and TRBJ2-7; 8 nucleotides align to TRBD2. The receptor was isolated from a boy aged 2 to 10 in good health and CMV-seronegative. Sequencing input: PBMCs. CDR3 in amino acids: CASSAAGASSYEQYF. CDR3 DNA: TGTGCCAGCAGCGCAGCGGGGGCTAGCTCCTACGAGCAGTACTTC.